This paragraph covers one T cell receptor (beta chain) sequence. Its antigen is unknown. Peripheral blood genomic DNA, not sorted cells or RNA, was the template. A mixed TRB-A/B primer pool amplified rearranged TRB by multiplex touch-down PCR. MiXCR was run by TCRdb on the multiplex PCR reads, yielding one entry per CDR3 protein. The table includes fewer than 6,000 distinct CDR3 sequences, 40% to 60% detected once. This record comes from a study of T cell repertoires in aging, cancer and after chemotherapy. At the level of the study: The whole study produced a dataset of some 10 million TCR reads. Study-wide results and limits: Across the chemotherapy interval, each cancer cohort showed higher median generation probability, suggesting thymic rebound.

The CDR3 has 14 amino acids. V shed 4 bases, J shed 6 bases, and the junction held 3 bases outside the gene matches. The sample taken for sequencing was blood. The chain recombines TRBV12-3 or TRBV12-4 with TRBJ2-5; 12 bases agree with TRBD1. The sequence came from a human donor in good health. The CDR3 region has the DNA TGTGCCAGCAGTTCCGGGACAGGGGGCAAGACCCAGTACTTC. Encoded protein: CASSSGTGGKTQYF.